This T cell receptor (beta chain) was sequenced in a study of post-analysis software for immune sequencing data. Prepared libraries of TCR beta cDNA carried unique molecular identifiers. One entry per CDR3 protein, called by TCRdb with MiXCR from the PCR reads. The table lists hundreds of thousands of distinct CDR3 sequences, 30% of them singletons. The table lists this clonotype with a few counts. The antigen remains unidentified. Study observations and caveats: The study found TRBV5-6, TRBV5-1 and TRBV20-1 among 5 or 6 TRBV segments more frequent in patients than controls.

The CDR3 consists of 11 residues. CDR1 and CDR2 from the germline V gene are DFQATT and SNEGSKA (reference sequence). Between the trimmed V and J ends, which lost 6 bases and 10 bases, there was a span of 12 bases. The sequenced sample consisted of blood. The sequence was obtained from a girl aged 5 to 17 with multiple sclerosis. J is TRBJ2-2 and V is TRBV20-1; D unresolved. CDR3 amino acids: CSAPSGTELFF. CDR3 sequence (DNA): TGCAGTGCCCCCTCGGGCACGGAGCTGTTTTTT.